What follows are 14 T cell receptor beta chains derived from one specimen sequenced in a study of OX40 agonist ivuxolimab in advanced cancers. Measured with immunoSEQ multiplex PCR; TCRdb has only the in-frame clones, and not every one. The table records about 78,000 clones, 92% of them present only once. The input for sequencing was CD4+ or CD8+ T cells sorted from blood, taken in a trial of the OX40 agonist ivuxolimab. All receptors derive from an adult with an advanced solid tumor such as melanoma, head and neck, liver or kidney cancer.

The CDR3 nucleotides read TGTGCCAGCCATAAGCCCGGTGTCTCCTACAATGAGCAGTTCTTC. This codes for CASHKPGVSYNEQFF. The rearrangement links TRBV5-4 to TRBJ2-1; no clear D gene. The V gene lost 7 bases and the J gene lost 0 bases, with 14 bases spanning the gap. This CDR3 contains 15 residues. Germline V gene data show CDR1 as SGHNT and CDR2 as YYREEE (reference sequence). Drawing the rest from reference TRBV5-4 and TRBJ2-1, the complete variable domain is ETGVTQSPTHLIKTRGQQVTLRCSSQSGHNTVSWYQQALGQGPQFIFQYYREEENGRGNFPPRFSGLQFPNYSSELNVNALELDDSALYLCASHKPGVSYNEQFFGPGTRLTVL.

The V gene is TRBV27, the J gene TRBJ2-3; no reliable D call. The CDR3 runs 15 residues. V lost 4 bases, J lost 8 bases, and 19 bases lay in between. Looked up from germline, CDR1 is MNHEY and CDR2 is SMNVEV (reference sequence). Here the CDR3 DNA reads TGTGCCAGCAGTTCGGCCAGATTCCTCCTCCGTACGCAGTATTTT. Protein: CASSSARFLLRTQYF.

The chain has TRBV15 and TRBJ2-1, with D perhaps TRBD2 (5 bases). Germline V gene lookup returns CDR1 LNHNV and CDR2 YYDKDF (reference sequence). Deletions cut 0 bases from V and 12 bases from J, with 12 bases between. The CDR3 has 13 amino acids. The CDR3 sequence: CATSRDGRERQFF. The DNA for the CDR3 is TGTGCCACCAGCAGAGATGGCCGGGAACGGCAGTTCTTC.

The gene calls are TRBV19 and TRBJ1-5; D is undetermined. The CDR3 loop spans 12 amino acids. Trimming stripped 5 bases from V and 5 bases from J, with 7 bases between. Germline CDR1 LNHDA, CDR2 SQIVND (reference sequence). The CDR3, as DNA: TGTGCCAGTAGTTCGAATTATCAGCCCCAGCATTTT. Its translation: CASSSNYQPQHF.

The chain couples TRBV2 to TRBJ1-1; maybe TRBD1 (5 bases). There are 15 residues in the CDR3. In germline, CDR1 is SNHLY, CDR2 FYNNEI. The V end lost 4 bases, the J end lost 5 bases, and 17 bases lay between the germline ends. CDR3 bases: TGTGCCAGCAGTGGGGGGAGTGGCAGGCGGACTGAAGCTTTCTTT. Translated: CASSGGSGRRTEAFF.

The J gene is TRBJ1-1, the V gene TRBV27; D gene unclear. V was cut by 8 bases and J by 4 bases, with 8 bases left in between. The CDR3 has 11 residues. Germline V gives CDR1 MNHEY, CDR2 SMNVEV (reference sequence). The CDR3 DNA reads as TGTGCCAGCTACCGGTCCACTGAAGCTTTCTTT. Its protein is CASYRSTEAFF.

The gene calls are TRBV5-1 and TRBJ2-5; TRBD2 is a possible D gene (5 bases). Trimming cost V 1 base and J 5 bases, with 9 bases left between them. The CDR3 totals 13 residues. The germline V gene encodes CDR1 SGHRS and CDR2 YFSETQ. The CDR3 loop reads CASSLRGGETQYF. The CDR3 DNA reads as TGCGCCAGCAGCTTGAGAGGCGGGGAGACCCAGTACTTC.

CDR3 protein: CASSSTGGTGEKLFF. The CDR3 nucleotides read TGTGCCAGCAGCTCTACAGGGGGAACTGGTGAAAAACTGTTTTTT. This chain joins TRBV7-9 and TRBJ1-4, with 8 nucleotides matching TRBD1. CDR1 and CDR2 from the germline V gene are SEHNR and FQNEAQ (reference sequence). The CDR3 covers 15 residues. The junction had 8 bases not matched to a gene; V was cut back by 4 bases and J by 7 bases. Complete variable domain (other parts from reference TRBV7-9 and TRBJ1-4): DTGVSQNPRHKITKRGQNVTFRCDPISEHNRLYWYRQTLGQGPEFLTYFQNEAQLEKSRLLSDRFSAERPKGSFSTLEIQRTEQGDSAMYLCASSSTGGTGEKLFFGSGTQLSVL.

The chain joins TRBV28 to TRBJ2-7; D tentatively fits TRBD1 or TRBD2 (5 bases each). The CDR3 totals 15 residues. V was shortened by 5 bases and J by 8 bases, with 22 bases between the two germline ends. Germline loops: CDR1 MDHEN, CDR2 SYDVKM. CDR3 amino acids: CASSAPGPTVWKQYF. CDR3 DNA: TGTGCCAGCAGTGCACCGGGACCGACGGTATGGAAGCAGTACTTC.

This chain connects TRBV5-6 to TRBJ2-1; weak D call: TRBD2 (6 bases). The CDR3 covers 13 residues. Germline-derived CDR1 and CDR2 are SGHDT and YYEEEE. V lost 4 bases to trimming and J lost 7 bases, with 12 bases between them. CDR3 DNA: TGTGCCAGCAGCCCAGGGAGGTGGAATGAGCAGTTCTTC. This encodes CASSPGRWNEQFF.

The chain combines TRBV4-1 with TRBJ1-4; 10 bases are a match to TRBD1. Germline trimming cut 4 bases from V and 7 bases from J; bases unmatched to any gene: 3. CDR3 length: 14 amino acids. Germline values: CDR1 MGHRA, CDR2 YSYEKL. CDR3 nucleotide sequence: TGCGCCAGCAGCCCGGGACAGGGGAGTGAAAAACTGTTTTTT. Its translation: CASSPGQGSEKLFF.

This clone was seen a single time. CDR3 sequence: CASSPGLGYTF. The CDR3 DNA is TGTGCCAGCAGCCCCGGACTTGGCTACACCTTC. V and J are TRBV7-2 and TRBJ1-2; unclear D gene. Looked up from germline, CDR1 is SGHTA and CDR2 is FQGNSA. Between the trimmed V and J ends, which lost 5 bases and 7 bases, there was a span of 8 bases. The CDR3 is 11 residues long.

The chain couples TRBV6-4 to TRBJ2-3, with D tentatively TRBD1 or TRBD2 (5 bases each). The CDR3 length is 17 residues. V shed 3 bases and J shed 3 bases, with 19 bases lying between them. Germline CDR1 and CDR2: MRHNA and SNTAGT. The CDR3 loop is CASSDGRGVPGTDTQYF. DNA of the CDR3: TGTGCCAGCAGTGATGGTAGAGGGGTCCCTGGGACAGATACGCAGTATTTT.

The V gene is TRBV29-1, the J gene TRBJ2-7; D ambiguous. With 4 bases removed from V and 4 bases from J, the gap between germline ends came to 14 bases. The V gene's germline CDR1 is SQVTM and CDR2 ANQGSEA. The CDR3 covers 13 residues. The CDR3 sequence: CSVAHSIGYEQYF. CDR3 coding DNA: TGCAGCGTTGCCCATAGTATCGGGTACGAGCAGTACTTC.